The sequence of this T cell receptor beta chain was determined in a study of T cell changes during pregnancy in multiple sclerosis (dated by TCRdb to about 2019). In the study overall: Changes in the T cell repertoire over the course of pregnancy were examined in this study in women with multiple sclerosis.

Library method: the immunoSEQ multiplex PCR assay. Drawn from immuneACCESS, this table holds only the in-frame rearrangements with V and J called that TCRdb kept. Clones are partly lost; checked studies trace under half to an unresolved V gene and leave the rest unexplained. The sample yields tens of thousands of clones; 88% were counted once. The top ten clones comprise 1.7% of the sample. A remark on this clone: Its antigen specificity is not known. No base quality values were provided; no much bigger clone lies one nucleotide off.

Sequences were derived from peripheral blood, sampled in the first trimester of pregnancy. This receptor was identified in a female donor with multiple sclerosis, enrolled in a pregnancy study.

The CDR3 sequence is CASSLAPGSGANVLTF. The DNA reads as follows: TGCGCCAGCAGCTTGGCCCCGGGGTCTGGGGCCAACGTCCTGACTTTC. The chain joins TRBV5-1 to TRBJ2-6, and TRBD2 may be the D gene, going by 5 matching bases. A distance of 8 bases separates the germline ends of V and J, which lose 0 bases and 1 base respectively. Via the germline V gene, CDR1 is SGHRS and CDR2 YFSETQ. CDR3 length: 16 amino acids, cysteine to phenylalanine. Here the CDR3 DNA is all that survives: 48 bases in frame from base 1.